This T cell receptor beta chain is from a study of blood T cell repertoires in COVID-19. On the study more broadly: Both acute and convalescent COVID-19 samples were obtained from the United States, Italy and Spain. Sample material is recorded as cDNA or gDNA derived from T cells, B-cell-depleted T cells, or PBMCs.

Germline CDR1 is GTSNPN and CDR2 is SVGIG (reference sequence). The CDR3 contains 12 residues. V was shortened by 2 bases and J by 8 bases, with 9 bases between the two germline ends. As processed by the authors: Amplification of reference gene primers provided the estimated nucleated cell counts. Data came from immunoSEQ multiplex PCR; TCRdb stores just in-frame clones and leaves some out. V, J and clone size reflect that table, while D and trimming were determined from the DNA. The sample shows around 14,000 clones, roughly 88% of them seen only once. V gene TRBV30 combines with J gene TRBJ1-4; D perhaps matches TRBD1 (5 bases). The sequencing sample was made of peripheral blood. The sequence was collected from a human donor in a cohort sampled during active COVID-19. As DNA, the CDR3 is TGTGCCTGGAGTCATTACAGGGAAAAACTGTTTTTT. It is translated as CAWSHYREKLFF.